This T cell receptor beta chain was recorded in a study of CD8+ T cells in alopecia areata. This clone turned up a few times. Its antigen is still unknown. Study-wide results and caveats: Scalp clonality, together with expanded CD8+ clones among the top 100, fell significantly with tofacitinib. Possibly as an HLA-related effect, TCR sharing across patients appeared less clear than in mice.

V lost 6 bases, J lost 2 bases, and 17 bases lay in between. The germline V gene has CDR1 MNHEY and CDR2 SMNVEV (reference sequence). The CDR3 consists of 15 residues. Treatment described: oral pan-JAK inhibitor, 5-10 mg twice daily. Extraction and reverse transcription of RNA yielded cDNA as the sequencing template. Only in-frame clones appear in the TCRdb table, and some are missing; sequencing was by immunoSEQ multiplex PCR. This table has 200,000 to 250,000 clones, about 50% appearing once. This sequence was found in a human donor with alopecia areata. The chain uses TRBV27 and TRBJ2-7, with D perhaps TRBD2 (6 bases). The sequences come from CD4+ T cells sorted from blood, collected at week 4, from a patient treated with tofacitinib. The DNA for the CDR3 is TGTGCCAGCAGCCCTTTCGGGACTCCCGCCTACGAGCAGTACTTC. Its translation: CASSPFGTPAYEQYF.